Given below is one T cell receptor beta chain in context. Its specificity is unknown. V lost 5 bases to trimming and J lost 8 bases, with 24 bases between them. Germline assignment: CDR1 SGHAT and CDR2 FQNNGV. CDR3 length: 16 residues. The data belong to a study of cytomegalovirus exposure and HLA in healthy donors. Across the whole study: Most donors, 70% to 85% of a few hundred genotyped, fell in the Caucasian-associated ancestry cluster. Study-wide findings and caveats: Per a prior analysis, the majority of TCR beta V segments were productive roughly 87% or roughly 30% of the time. Across donors, presence/absence analyses took sequencing depth to be roughly uniform. Rare TCR sequences predominated, though certain public TCRs were found in many donors.

Vbeta (60) and Jbeta (13) primers were used in the PCR. Assay: immunoSEQ multiplex PCR; the TCRdb copy retains only in-frame clones and omits some. The data show approximately 160,000 clones, about 78% seen once. The V call is TRBV11-2, the J call TRBJ1-2; a possible D gene is TRBD1 (5 bases). The source is a woman in her forties or fifties in good health and CMV-seropositive. Sequences were obtained from PBMCs. CDR3 amino acids: CASSVLSDAGVGGYTF. Written as DNA, the CDR3 is TGTGCCAGCAGCGTCCTTTCGGACGCGGGGGTAGGCGGCTACACCTTC.